Shown below are 3 T cell receptor beta chains from a single sample sequenced in a study of vaccination and CD4 T cells after COVID-19. This sample's time point: late sampling 161 to 241 days after vaccination in a few convalescent patients. TCRdb itself ran the PCR reads through MiXCR, one entry per CDR3 protein. This sample yields under 30,000 distinct CDR3 sequences, of which around 49% are seen a single time; about 5.3% belongs to the top ten. The sample was CD4+ T cells from blood, taken about 7 months after SARS-CoV-2 vaccination. All receptors come from a human donor who had recovered from COVID-19.

The gene calls are TRBV20-1 and TRBJ2-5, with D possibly being TRBD1 (5 bases). Germline lookup yields CDR1 DFQATT and CDR2 SNEGSKA (reference sequence). Trimming took 4 bases from V and 5 from J, leaving 8 bases between them. The CDR3 consists of 11 residues. The CDR3 is CSATRAETQYF. In DNA form, the CDR3 reads TGCAGTGCTACCAGGGCGGAGACCCAGTACTTC.

This clonotype has only a few counts. This chain joins TRBV7-6 and TRBJ2-7, with 8 bases that match TRBD1. The CDR3 is 14 amino acids. Trimming at V came to 5 bases and at J to 2 bases, leaving 5 bases not matched to a gene. Germline CDR1 is SGHVS and CDR2 is FNYEAQ. This CDR3 reads CASSPGTGPYEQYF. Here the CDR3 DNA reads TGTGCCAGCAGCCCCGGGACAGGCCCCTACGAGCAGTACTTC.

V is TRBV5-1 and J is TRBJ2-7, with 7 bases identical to TRBD1. V trimming: 5 bases; J trimming: 5 bases; junction bases outside the gene matches: 13. The V gene's germline CDR1 is SGHRS and CDR2 YFSETQ. This CDR3 is built from 15 residues. The CDR3 nucleotides are TGCGCCAGCAGTTCTCTCCAACAGGGGAATAACGAGCAGTACTTC. Its protein is CASSSLQQGNNEQYF.